A single sample is the source of the 10 T cell receptor beta chains below, sequenced in a study of blood T cell repertoires in COVID-19. The method was immunoSEQ multiplex PCR; TCRdb's version includes in-frame clones alone and lacks a portion of them. Of some 180,000 clones in the sample, 88% are singletons; the top ten hold 2% to 2.5%. Sequenced material: peripheral blood. The receptors were gathered from a man in his fifties who had recovered from COVID-19.

V is TRBV7-8 and J is TRBJ2-7; a possible D gene is TRBD1 (5 bases). The CDR3 spans 16 residues. V was cut by 5 bases and J by 2 bases, with 19 bases left in between. Germline V gene data show CDR1 as SGHVS and CDR2 as FQNEAQ. The CDR3 DNA is TGTGCCAGCAGCCAAGGCACAGGTCGGGCTACCTACGAGCAGTACTTC. This encodes CASSQGTGRATYEQYF. Using reference TRBV7-8 and TRBJ2-7 for the parts outside the CDR3, the full variable domain is GAGVSQSPRYKVAKRGQDVALRCDPISGHVSLFWYQQALGQGPEFLTYFQNEAQLDKSGLPSDRFFAERPEGSVSTLKIQRTQQEDSAVYLCASSQGTGRATYEQYFGPGTRLTVT.

The chain employs TRBV7-2 and TRBJ2-1; the D gene is possibly TRBD2 (6 bases). The CDR3 consists of 15 residues. Trimming cost V 5 bases and J 0 bases, with 11 bases left between them. Germline V gene data show CDR1 as SGHTA and CDR2 as FQGNSA. The CDR3 sequence: CASSHSGNSYNEQFF. The CDR3 region has the DNA TGTGCCAGCAGCCATAGCGGAAACTCCTACAATGAGCAGTTCTTC.

The genes are TRBV7-8 and TRBJ1-5; D gene ambiguous. The germline CDR1 and CDR2 sequences are SGHVS and FQNEAQ. Trimming stripped 5 bases from V and 3 bases from J, with 5 bases between. The length of the CDR3 is 12 residues. The CDR3 DNA follows: TGTGCCAGCAGCCCCTCCAATCAGCCCCAGCATTTT. This encodes CASSPSNQPQHF. The full variable domain, rest sourced from reference TRBV7-8 and TRBJ1-5, is GAGVSQSPRYKVAKRGQDVALRCDPISGHVSLFWYQQALGQGPEFLTYFQNEAQLDKSGLPSDRFFAERPEGSVSTLKIQRTQQEDSAVYLCASSPSNQPQHFGDGTRLSIL.

V and J are TRBV4-2 and TRBJ2-2, with D unclear. Looked up from germline, CDR1 is LGHNA and CDR2 is YNFKEQ. V lost 0 bases and J 0 bases, leaving 2 bases between the germline ends. The CDR3 length is 14 residues. The CDR3 sequence is CASSQDTNTGELFF. The DNA for the CDR3 is TGTGCCAGCAGCCAAGACACGAACACCGGGGAGCTGTTTTTT.

This clone appeared a few times. The chain couples TRBV19 to TRBJ2-5; no definite D call. V was clipped by 1 base and J by 3 bases, with 9 bases between them. The CDR3 length is 14 residues. Germline CDR1 is LNHDA and CDR2 is SQIVND (reference sequence). This CDR3 reads CASSIGAGKETQYF. The CDR3 DNA follows: TGTGCCAGTAGTATAGGGGCAGGAAAAGAGACCCAGTACTTC. The whole variable domain, filled in from reference TRBV19 and TRBJ2-5, reads DGGITQSPKYLFRKEGQNVTLSCEQNLNHDAMYWYRQDPGQGLRLIYYSQIVNDFQKGDIAEGYSVSREKKESFPLTVTSAQKNPTAFYLCASSIGAGKETQYFGPGTRLLVL.

The chain recombines TRBV27 with TRBJ2-2; weak D call: TRBD2 (6 bases). The CDR3 sequence is 15 residues long. Trimming removed 5 bases from V and 0 bases from J, with 10 bases in between. Germline-derived CDR1 and CDR2 are MNHEY and SMNVEV (reference sequence). The CDR3 bases are TGTGCCAGCAGTGTCGGGAGCACGAACACCGGGGAGCTGTTTTTT. Translating gives CASSVGSTNTGELFF.

CDR3 sequence (DNA): TGTGCCAGCAGCTTCCGCGACAGGGTCAATTCACCCCTCCACTTT. Its protein product is CASSFRDRVNSPLHF. The V and J genes are TRBV7-6 and TRBJ1-6; TRBD1 matches at 7 bases. The V segment lost 3 bases and the J segment 7 bases; nucleotides outside the gene matches: 6. This CDR3 region has 15 residues. Germline-derived CDR1 and CDR2 are SGHVS and FNYEAQ.

V usage is TRBV27 and J usage is TRBJ2-1, with no clear D. Germline V gene sequence: CDR1 MNHEY, CDR2 SMNVEV (reference sequence). The CDR3 spans 17 residues. The ends were cut back, 0 bases at V and 0 bases at J, with 12 bases in the middle. CDR3 DNA: TGTGCCAGCAGTTTATCAAAGCGATCCAGCTCCTACAATGAGCAGTTCTTC. This gives the protein CASSLSKRSSSYNEQFF.

This clone has only one observation. This chain joins TRBV9 and TRBJ2-4, with 15 nucleotides matching TRBD2. This CDR3 has 21 amino acids. The V segment lost 0 bases and the J segment 0 bases; nucleotides outside the gene matches: 10. The germline V gene has CDR1 SGDLS and CDR2 YYNGEE. CDR3: CASSVGGTSGRSFGAKNIQYF. The CDR3, as DNA: TGTGCCAGCAGCGTAGGGGGGACTAGCGGGAGGAGTTTCGGAGCCAAAAACATTCAGTACTTC.

This chain links TRBV18 with TRBJ1-2; 8 bases are a match to TRBD1. The CDR3 covers 14 residues. V lost 3 bases to trimming and J lost 7 bases; unmatched junction nucleotides: 7. In germline, CDR1 is KGHSH, CDR2 LQKENI. CDR3 sequence (DNA): TGTGCCAGCTCACCGGACAGGGATTTTGTTGGCTACACCTTC. The encoded protein is CASSPDRDFVGYTF.